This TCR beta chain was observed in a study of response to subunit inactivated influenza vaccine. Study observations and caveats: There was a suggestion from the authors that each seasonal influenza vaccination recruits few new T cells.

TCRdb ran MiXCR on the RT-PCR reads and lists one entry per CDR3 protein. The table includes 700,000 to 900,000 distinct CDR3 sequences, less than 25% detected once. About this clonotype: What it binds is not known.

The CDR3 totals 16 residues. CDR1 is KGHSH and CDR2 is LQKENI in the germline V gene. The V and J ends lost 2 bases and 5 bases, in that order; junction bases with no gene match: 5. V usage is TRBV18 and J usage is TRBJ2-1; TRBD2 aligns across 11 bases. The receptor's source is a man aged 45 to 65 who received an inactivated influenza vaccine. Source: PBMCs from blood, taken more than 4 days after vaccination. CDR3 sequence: CASSPGTSGRNNEQFF. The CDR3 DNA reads TGTGCCAGCTCACCAGGGACTAGCGGCAGAAACAATGAGCAGTTCTTC.